This note documents a single T cell receptor (beta chain) sequence. Antigen: not known. This record belongs to a study of beta chain features in type 1 diabetes. V lost 2 bases and J lost 4; bases outside the gene matches: 8. Germline CDR1 LGHNA, CDR2 YSLEER. The CDR3 length is 16 residues. The investigators reverse transcribed all of the isolated RNA, so they sequenced expressed TCRB transcripts. Sequencing was performed with immunoSEQ multiplex PCR; in TCRdb, only in-frame clones are kept and a portion is missing. The data hold 350,000 or so clones, with around 20% observed a single time. Overall study results and limits: At VDJ recombination sites, type 1 diabetes patients had fewer insertions and more deleted nucleotides.

The sample was naive CD4+ T cells from blood. The clonotype was recovered from a woman between 18 and 29 years old in good health. V gene TRBV4-3 combines with J gene TRBJ1-2; 9 bases are a match to TRBD1. Here the CDR3 reads CASSQQLQGARYGYTF. CDR3 sequence (DNA): TGCGCCAGCAGCCAACAACTACAGGGGGCCCGCTATGGCTACACCTTC.